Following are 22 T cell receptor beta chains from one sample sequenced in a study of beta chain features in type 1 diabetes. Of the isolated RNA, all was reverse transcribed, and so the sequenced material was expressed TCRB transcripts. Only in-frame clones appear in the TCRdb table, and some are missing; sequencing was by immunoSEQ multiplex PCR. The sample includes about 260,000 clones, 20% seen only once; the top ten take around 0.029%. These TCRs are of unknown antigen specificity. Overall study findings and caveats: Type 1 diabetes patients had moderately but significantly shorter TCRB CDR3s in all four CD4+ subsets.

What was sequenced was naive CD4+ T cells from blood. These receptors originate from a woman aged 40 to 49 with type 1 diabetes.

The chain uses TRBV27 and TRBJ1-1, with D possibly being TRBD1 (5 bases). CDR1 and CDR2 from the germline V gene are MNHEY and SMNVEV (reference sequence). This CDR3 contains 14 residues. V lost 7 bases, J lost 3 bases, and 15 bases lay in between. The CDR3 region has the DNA TGTGCCAGCACCCTCTCATGGGGGGACACTGAAGCTTTCTTT. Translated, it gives CASTLSWGDTEAFF.

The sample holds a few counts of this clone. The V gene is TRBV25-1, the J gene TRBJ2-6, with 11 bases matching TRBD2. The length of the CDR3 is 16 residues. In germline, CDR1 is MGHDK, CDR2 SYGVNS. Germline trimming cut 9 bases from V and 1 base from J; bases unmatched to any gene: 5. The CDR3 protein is CASGLAGGSGANVLTF. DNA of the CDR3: TGTGCCAGTGGCCTAGCGGGGGGTTCTGGGGCCAACGTCCTGACTTTC. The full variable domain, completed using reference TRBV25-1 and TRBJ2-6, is EADIYQTPRYLVIGTGKKITLECSQTMGHDKMYWYQQDPGMELHLIHYSYGVNSTEKGDLSSESTVSRIRTEHFPLTLESARPSHTSQYLCASGLAGGSGANVLTFGAGSRLTVL.

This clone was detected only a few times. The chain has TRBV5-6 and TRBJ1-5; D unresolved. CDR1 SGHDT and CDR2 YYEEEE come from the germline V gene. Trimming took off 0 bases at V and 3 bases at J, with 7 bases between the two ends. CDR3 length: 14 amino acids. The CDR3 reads CASSLGLSNQPQHF. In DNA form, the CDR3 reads TGTGCCAGCAGCTTGGGACTGTCCAATCAGCCCCAGCATTTT.

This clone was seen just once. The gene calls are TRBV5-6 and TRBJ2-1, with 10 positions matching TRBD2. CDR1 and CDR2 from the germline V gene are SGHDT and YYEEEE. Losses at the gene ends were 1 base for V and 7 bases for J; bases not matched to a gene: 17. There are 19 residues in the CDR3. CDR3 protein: CASSLPSGSLSPILNEQFF. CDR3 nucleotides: TGTGCCAGCAGCTTGCCTAGCGGGAGTTTGAGTCCTATTCTAAATGAGCAGTTCTTC.

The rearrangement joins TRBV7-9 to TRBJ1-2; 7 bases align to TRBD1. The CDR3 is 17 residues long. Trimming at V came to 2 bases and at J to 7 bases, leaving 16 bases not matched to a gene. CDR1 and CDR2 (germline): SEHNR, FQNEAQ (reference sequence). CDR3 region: CASSLPVTGKHKGGYTF. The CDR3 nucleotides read TGTGCCAGCAGCTTACCAGTGACAGGGAAGCATAAGGGTGGCTACACCTTC.

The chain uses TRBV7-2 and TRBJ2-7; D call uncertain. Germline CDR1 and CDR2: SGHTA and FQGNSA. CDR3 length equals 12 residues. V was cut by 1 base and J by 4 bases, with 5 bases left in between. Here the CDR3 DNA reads TGTGCCAGCAGCTTAGATCATTACGAGCAGTACTTC. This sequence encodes CASSLDHYEQYF.

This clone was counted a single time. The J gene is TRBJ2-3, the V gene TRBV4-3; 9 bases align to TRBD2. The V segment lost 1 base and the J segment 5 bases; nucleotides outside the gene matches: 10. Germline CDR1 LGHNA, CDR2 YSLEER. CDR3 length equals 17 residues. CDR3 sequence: CASSQGPKAGGIDTQYF. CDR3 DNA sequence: TGCGCCAGCAGCCAAGGACCGAAGGCGGGGGGGATAGATACGCAGTATTTT.

The CDR3 reads CASTFTSGTGELFF. CDR3 DNA sequence: TGCGCCAGCACCTTTACTAGCGGCACCGGGGAGCTGTTTTTT. The chain couples TRBV5-1 to TRBJ2-2, with 8 bases lining up with TRBD2. V lost 6 bases to trimming and J lost 4 bases; unmatched junction nucleotides: 5. Germline V gene sequence: CDR1 SGHRS, CDR2 YFSETQ. CDR3 size: 14 residues.

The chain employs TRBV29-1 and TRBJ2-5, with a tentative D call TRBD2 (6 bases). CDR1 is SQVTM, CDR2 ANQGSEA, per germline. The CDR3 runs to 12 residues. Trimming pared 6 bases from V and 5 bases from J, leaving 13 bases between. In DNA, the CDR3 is TGCAGCGTCGATCCTGGGGGGGAGACCCAGTACTTC. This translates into CSVDPGGETQYF.

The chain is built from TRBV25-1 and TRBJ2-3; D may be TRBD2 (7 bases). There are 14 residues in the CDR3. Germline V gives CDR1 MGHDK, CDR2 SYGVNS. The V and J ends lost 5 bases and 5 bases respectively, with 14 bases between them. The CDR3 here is CASSPTGGRDTQYF. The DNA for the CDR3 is TGTGCCAGCAGTCCCACGGGGGGCAGAGATACGCAGTATTTT.

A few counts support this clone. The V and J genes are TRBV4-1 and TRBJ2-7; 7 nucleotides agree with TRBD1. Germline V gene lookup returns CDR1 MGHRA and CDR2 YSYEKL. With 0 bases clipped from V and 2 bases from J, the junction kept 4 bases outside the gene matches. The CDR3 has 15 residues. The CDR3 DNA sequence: TGCGCCAGCAGCCAAGATATGGGACAGACCTACGAGCAGTACTTC. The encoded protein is CASSQDMGQTYEQYF.

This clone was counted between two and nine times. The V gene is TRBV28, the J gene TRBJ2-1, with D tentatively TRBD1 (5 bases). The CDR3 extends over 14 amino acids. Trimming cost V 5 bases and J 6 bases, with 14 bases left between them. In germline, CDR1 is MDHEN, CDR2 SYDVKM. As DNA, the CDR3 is TGTGCCAGCAGTATCCGCAATAGGGGCAATGAGCAGTTCTTC. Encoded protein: CASSIRNRGNEQFF.

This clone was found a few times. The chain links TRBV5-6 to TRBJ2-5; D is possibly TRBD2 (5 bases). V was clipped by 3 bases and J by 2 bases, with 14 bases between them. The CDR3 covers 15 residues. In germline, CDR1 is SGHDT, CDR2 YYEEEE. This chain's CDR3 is CASSYGVGRQETQYF. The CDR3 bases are TGTGCCAGCAGCTACGGGGTGGGAAGGCAAGAGACCCAGTACTTC.

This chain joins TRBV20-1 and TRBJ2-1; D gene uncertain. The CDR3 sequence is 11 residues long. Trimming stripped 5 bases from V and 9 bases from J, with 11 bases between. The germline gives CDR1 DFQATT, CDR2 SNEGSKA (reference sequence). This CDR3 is CSARRSTEQFF. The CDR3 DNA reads TGCAGTGCTCGTAGGAGTACTGAGCAGTTCTTC.

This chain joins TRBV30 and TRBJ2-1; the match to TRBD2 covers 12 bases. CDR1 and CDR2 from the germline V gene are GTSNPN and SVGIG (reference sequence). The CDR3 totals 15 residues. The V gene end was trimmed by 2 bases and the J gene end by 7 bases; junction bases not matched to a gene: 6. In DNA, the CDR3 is TGTGCCTGGAGTCAAACTAGCGGGAGGAGAAATGAGCAGTTCTTC. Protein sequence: CAWSQTSGRRNEQFF.

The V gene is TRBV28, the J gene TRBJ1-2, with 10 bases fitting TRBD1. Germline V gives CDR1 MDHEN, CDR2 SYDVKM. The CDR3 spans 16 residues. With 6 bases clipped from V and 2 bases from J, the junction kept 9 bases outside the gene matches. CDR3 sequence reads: CASSLIRTGGNYGYTF. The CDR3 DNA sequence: TGTGCCAGCAGCTTAATCCGGACAGGGGGGAACTATGGCTACACCTTC.

CDR3 DNA sequence: TGTGCCTGTAACACGCTAGCGGGCGGGAGGGGTGAGCAGTTCTTC. It codes for CACNTLAGGRGEQFF. V and J are TRBV30 and TRBJ2-1; 9 bases are shared with TRBD2. The CDR3 is 15 amino acids. Per the germline V gene, CDR1 is GTSNPN and CDR2 is SVGIG (reference sequence). The J segment lost 9 bases and the V segment lost 6 bases, leaving 15 bases of the junction unmatched.

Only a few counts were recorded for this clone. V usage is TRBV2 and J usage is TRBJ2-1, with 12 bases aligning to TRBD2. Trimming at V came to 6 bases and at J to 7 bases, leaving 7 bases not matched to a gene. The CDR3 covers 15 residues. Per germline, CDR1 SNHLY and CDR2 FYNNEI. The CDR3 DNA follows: TGTGCCAGCAGGTACGGGACTAGCGGGTCGAATGAGCAGTTCTTC. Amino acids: CASRYGTSGSNEQFF.

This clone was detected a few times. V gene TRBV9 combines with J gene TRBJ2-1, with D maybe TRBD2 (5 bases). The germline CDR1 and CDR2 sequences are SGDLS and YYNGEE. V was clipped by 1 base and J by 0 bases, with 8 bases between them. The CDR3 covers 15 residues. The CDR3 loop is CASSVTTSSYNEQFF. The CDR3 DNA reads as TGTGCCAGCAGCGTAACTACTAGCTCCTACAATGAGCAGTTCTTC.

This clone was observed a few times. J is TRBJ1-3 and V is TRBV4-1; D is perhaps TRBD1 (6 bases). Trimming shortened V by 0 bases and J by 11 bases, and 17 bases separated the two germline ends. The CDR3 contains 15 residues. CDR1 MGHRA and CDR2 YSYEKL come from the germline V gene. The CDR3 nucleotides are TGCGCCAGCAGCCAAGATCCTCAGGCGGGGGCAGCCATATATTTT. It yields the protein CASSQDPQAGAAIYF.

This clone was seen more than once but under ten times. As DNA, the CDR3 is TGCAGCGTCCACGGACGGGGTGAAGCTTTCTTT. Protein: CSVHGRGEAFF. The chain employs TRBV29-1 and TRBJ1-1; no clear D gene. Germline V gene data show CDR1 as SQVTM and CDR2 as ANQGSEA. With 6 bases removed from V and 7 bases from J, the gap between germline ends came to 12 bases. This CDR3 has 11 amino acids.

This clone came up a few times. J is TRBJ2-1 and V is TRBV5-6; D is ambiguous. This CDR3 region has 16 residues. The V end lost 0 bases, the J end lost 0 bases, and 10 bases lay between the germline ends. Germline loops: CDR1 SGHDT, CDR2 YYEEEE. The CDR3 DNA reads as TGTGCCAGCAGCTTGGTCACCCTGAGCTCCTACAATGAGCAGTTCTTC. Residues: CASSLVTLSSYNEQFF.